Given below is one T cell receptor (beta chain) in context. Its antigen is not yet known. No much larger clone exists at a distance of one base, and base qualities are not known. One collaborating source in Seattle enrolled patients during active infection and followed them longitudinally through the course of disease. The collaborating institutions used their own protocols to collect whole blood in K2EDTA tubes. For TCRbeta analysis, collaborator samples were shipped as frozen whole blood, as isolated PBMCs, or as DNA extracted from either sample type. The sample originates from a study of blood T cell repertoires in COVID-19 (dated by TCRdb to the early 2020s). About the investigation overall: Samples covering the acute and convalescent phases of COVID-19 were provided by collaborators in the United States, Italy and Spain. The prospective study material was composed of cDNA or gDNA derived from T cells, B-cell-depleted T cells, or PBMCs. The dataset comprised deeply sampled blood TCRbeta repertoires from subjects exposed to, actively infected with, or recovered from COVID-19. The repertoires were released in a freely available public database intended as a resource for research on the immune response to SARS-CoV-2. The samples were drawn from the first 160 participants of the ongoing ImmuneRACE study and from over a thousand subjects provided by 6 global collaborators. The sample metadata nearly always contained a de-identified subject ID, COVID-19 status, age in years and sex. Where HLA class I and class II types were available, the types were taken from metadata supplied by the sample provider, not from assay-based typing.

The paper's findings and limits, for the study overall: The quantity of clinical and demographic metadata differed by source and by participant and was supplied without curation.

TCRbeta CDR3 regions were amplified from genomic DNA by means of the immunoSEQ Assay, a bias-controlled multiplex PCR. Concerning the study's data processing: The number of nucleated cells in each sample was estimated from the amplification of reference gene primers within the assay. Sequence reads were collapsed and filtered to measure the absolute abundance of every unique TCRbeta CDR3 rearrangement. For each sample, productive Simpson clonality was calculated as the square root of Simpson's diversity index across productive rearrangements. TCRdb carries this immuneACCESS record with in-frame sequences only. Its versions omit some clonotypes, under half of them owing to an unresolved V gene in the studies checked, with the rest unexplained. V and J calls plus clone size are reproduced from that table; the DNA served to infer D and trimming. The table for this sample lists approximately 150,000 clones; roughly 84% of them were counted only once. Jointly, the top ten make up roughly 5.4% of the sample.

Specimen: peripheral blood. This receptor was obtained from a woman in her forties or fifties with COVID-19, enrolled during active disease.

The CDR3 protein sequence reads: CASSSRGSGELFF. The nucleotide sequence is given as TGTGCCAGCTCATCCCGCGGGTCTGGGGAGCTGTTTTTT. The rearranged chain carries TRBV18 and TRBJ2-2; 5 matching bases give a weak D call of TRBD2. V is shortened by 5 bases, J by 8 bases, and the region joining them spans 12 bases. CDR1 KGHSH and CDR2 LQKENI were looked up in the germline V gene. Counted from cysteine to phenylalanine, this CDR3 has 13 amino acids. Only the CDR3 region is kept as DNA, spanning 39 bases read in frame from base 1.